These T cell receptor beta chains were read from a single sample in a study of T cells after yellow fever vaccination. TCRdb independently ran MiXCR on the 5' RACE reads; one entry per CDR3 protein. This table has 300,000 to 400,000 distinct CDR3 sequences, 8.7% appearing once. The material was PBMCs, obtained on the day of the first yellow fever vaccination. The source of these receptors is a man between 18 and 35 years old who received the YFV17D yellow fever vaccine. Both conserved end residues are part of each CDR3. The D gene is left open where the match is weak. A row's size may be missing; if present it is once, few, many or a size class.

D,size,V,J,DNA,CDR3
NA,few,TRBV5-1,TRBJ2-3,TGCGCCAGCAGCCCATCAGCGGGCACCACAGATACGCAGTATTTT,CASSPSAGTTDTQYF
NA,NA,TRBV6-2/TRBV6-3,TRBJ2-3,TGTGCCAGCAGTAACCGGGGCGCGGGGACTAGCACAGATACGCAGTATTTT,CASSNRGAGTSTDTQYF
NA,NA,TRBV7-9,TRBJ2-2,TGTGCCAGCTCTACGACGGGAGTCGGATCCACCGGGGAGCTGTTTTTT,CASSTTGVGSTGELFF
NA,NA,TRBV29-1,TRBJ2-3,TGCAGCGTTGATGGTTCCTCTGAGGGTCCAGATACGCAGTATTTT,CSVDGSSEGPDTQYF
NA,NA,TRBV4-1,TRBJ1-6,TGCGCCAGCAGCCAAGATCTATATTCACCCCTCCACTTT,CASSQDLYSPLHF
NA,many,TRBV10-3,TRBJ1-6,TGTGCCATCAAACGACAGATTAATTCACCCCTCCACTTT,CAIKRQINSPLHF
TRBD1,NA,TRBV6-2/TRBV6-3,TRBJ1-4,TGTGCCAGCAGCTACAACCGGCGGACAGGGCCTGAAAAACTGTTTTTT,CASSYNRRTGPEKLFF
NA,few,TRBV20-1,TRBJ2-1,TGCAGTGCTAGCTCTCATGAGCAGTTCTTC,CSASSHEQFF
TRBD1,few,TRBV7-9,TRBJ1-6,TGTGCCAGCAGCGCTTCACAGGGGGTAGGATCACCCCTCCACTTT,CASSASQGVGSPLHF
NA,few,TRBV12-3/TRBV12-4,TRBJ2-3,TGTGCCAGCAGCCCTAGGGGGGCAAGTGATACGCAGTATTTT,CASSPRGASDTQYF
TRBD1,NA,TRBV15,TRBJ1-2,TGTGCCACCGGCAGGGACAGGTCATATGGCTACACCTTC,CATGRDRSYGYTF
TRBD2,once,TRBV7-9,TRBJ2-5,TGTGCCAGCAGCTTCCGGGACTACTTGGCCGGGGCCCAGTACTTC,CASSFRDYLAGAQYF
TRBD1,few,TRBV24-1,TRBJ2-3,TGTGCCATACAGGGGCGCGTCACAGATACGCAGTATTTT,CAIQGRVTDTQYF
NA,few,TRBV4-1,TRBJ2-2,TGCGCCAGCAGCCAATACGGTCCTTACACCGGGGAGCTGTTTTTT,CASSQYGPYTGELFF
TRBD1,NA,TRBV6-5,TRBJ2-5,TGTGCCAGCAGTTATTCGGACAGGACGCAGACCCAGTACTTC,CASSYSDRTQTQYF
TRBD2,few,TRBV27,TRBJ2-3,TGTGCCAGCAGTTCCCTAGCGGGACCAGATACGCAGTATTTT,CASSSLAGPDTQYF
NA,many,TRBV7-3,TRBJ2-1,TGTGCCAGCAGCTTAGCAGGGTTGGTTGCCGATGAGCAGTTCTTC,CASSLAGLVADEQFF
NA,few,TRBV3-1,TRBJ2-5,TGTGCCAGCTTGCCGGGCCTCCATTCCGAGACCCAGTACTTC,CASLPGLHSETQYF
NA,few,TRBV5-1,TRBJ2-7,TGCGCCAGCAGCATCCGGACAGAAGCCCACGAGCAGTACTTC,CASSIRTEAHEQYF
TRBD1,NA,TRBV9,TRBJ1-6,TGTGCCAGCAGCCCATCCGGGACAGCAATTTATAATTCACCCCTCCACTTT,CASSPSGTAIYNSPLHF
NA,NA,TRBV9,TRBJ2-7,TGTGCCAGCAGCGTAGGACCCCCCCATTACGAGCAGTACTTC,CASSVGPPHYEQYF
NA,NA,TRBV9,TRBJ2-1,TGTGCCAGCAGCGTGGGGGGTGAGGCTGCGAATGAGCAGTTCTTC,CASSVGGEAANEQFF
NA,few,TRBV6-2/TRBV6-3,TRBJ2-2,TGTGCCAGCAGTTACAGGCAGGGGATCACCGGGGAGCTGTTTTTT,CASSYRQGITGELFF
NA,many,TRBV12-3/TRBV12-4,TRBJ1-3,TGTGCCAGCAGCTCAACAGTCTCTGGAAACACCATATATTTT,CASSSTVSGNTIYF
TRBD1,few,TRBV25-1,TRBJ1-4,TGTGCCAGCAGTGAGGATAGGACAGGGGGGCGTGAAAAACTGTTTTTT,CASSEDRTGGREKLFF
NA,few,TRBV18,TRBJ2-5,TGTGCCAGCTCAACCACAGGGCCTCCCGCGGAGACCCAGTACTTC,CASSTTGPPAETQYF
NA,NA,TRBV12-3/TRBV12-4,TRBJ2-2,TGTGCCTGTCTGGGATCGGGCACCGGGGAGCTGTTTTTT,CACLGSGTGELFF
NA,many,TRBV29-1,TRBJ1-1,TGCAGCGTTGAACAGGGAGGGACTGAAGCTTTCTTT,CSVEQGGTEAFF
TRBD1,NA,TRBV5-1,TRBJ1-2,TGCGCCAGCAGCCTCGGGACAGGGGAGCACTATGGCTACACCTTC,CASSLGTGEHYGYTF
NA,few,TRBV5-6,TRBJ1-5,TGTGCCAGCAGCACCGGACCGGGCAATCAGCCCCAGCATTTT,CASSTGPGNQPQHF
NA,NA,TRBV5-5,TRBJ2-3,TGTGCCAGCGGCCCTGGGACGCCTCGGGATACGCAGTATTTT,CASGPGTPRDTQYF
TRBD1,NA,TRBV18,TRBJ1-2,TGTGCCAGCTCACCCCCGACAGGGCCCGGCTACACCTTC,CASSPPTGPGYTF
TRBD2,few,TRBV25-1,TRBJ2-1,TGTGCCAGCAGTGAGTCGACTAGCGGGGGCGATGAGCAGTTCTTC,CASSESTSGGDEQFF
NA,few,TRBV7-2,TRBJ1-2,TGTGCCAGCAGCACCCTTCACGGGGATGGCTACACCTTC,CASSTLHGDGYTF
NA,NA,TRBV5-4,TRBJ1-6,TGTGCCAGCAGCTTCTCCGGAATGGGCCGGGCACCCCTCCACTTT,CASSFSGMGRAPLHF
NA,few,TRBV5-5,TRBJ1-6,TGTGCCAGCGCGGCAGGGCCAATTCGTAATTCACCCCTCCACTTT,CASAAGPIRNSPLHF
NA,NA,TRBV4-3,TRBJ2-7,TGCGCCAGCAGCCAAGATGACAGATCCTACGAGCAGTACTTC,CASSQDDRSYEQYF
NA,few,TRBV6-1,TRBJ1-4,TGTGCCAGCAGTGGCTCCTGGACCACTAATGAAAAACTGTTTTTT,CASSGSWTTNEKLFF
NA,NA,TRBV6-5,TRBJ1-4,TGTGCCAGCACTTTGAGGGGGGGGGCTTATGAAAAACTGTTTTTT,CASTLRGGAYEKLFF
TRBD2,few,TRBV7-3,TRBJ2-1,TGTGCCAGCAGCCGGGGACTAGCGGGGACGACCTACAATGAGCAGTTCTTC,CASSRGLAGTTYNEQFF
TRBD2,many,TRBV5-1,TRBJ2-5,TGCGCCAGCAGCTTGGCCGGGACTAGCGGGGGCCAAGAGACCCAGTACTTC,CASSLAGTSGGQETQYF
NA,many,TRBV4-1,TRBJ1-5,TGCGCCAGCAGCCAACCGGACTCCGGTCCGGGGCCCCAGCATTTT,CASSQPDSGPGPQHF
NA,NA,TRBV4-1,TRBJ1-1,TGCGCCAGCAGCCAAGAAAAGAGTTTAATGAACACTGAAGCTTTCTTT,CASSQEKSLMNTEAFF
NA,many,TRBV12-3/TRBV12-4,TRBJ2-7,TGTGCCAGCAGACAATTGGGAGAGCAGTACTTC,CASRQLGEQYF
NA,NA,TRBV29-1,TRBJ2-7,TGCAGCGTTGTGCTAGCGCCCGCCTACGAGCAGTACTTC,CSVVLAPAYEQYF
TRBD1,few,TRBV24-1,TRBJ2-2,TGTGCCACACACAGGGGCGCGAACACCGGGGAGCTGTTTTTT,CATHRGANTGELFF
TRBD2,many,TRBV4-2,TRBJ2-3,TGTGCCAGCAGTCAAGAACCTCTTCGGGGGGGCGTGGGGGATACGCAGTATTTT,CASSQEPLRGGVGDTQYF